This paragraph covers one T cell receptor (beta chain) sequence. No antigen is known for it. Per-base qualities were not stored, and no clone one base away is much larger. The cohort comprised 550 to 700 healthy bone marrow donors. At the time of sampling, every cohort member was nominally healthy, though immune exposures that went unrecorded were likely present. The donor tested CMV seronegative and was one of the 352 seronegative cohort members. A peripheral blood sample was provided by each donor, and peripheral blood mononuclear cells were used for TCR beta sequencing. The Qiagen DNeasy Blood Extraction Kit was used to extract genomic DNA from the blood cell samples. In the germline V gene (reference sequence), CDR1 corresponds to GTSNPN and CDR2 to SVGIG. Reading from cysteine to phenylalanine, the CDR3 counts 14 amino acids. Only the CDR3 portion is preserved as DNA: 42 bases, with reading frame beginning at the first base. At the junction V is shortened by 0 bases and J by 0 bases, with 8 bases in between.

This sample was included in a study of cytomegalovirus exposure and HLA in healthy donors (dated by TCRdb to about 2017). For the study in its entirety: According to an earlier analysis of 587 of the donors, 200 million or so T cells yielded 120 million or so unique TCR beta sequences and more than 250 Gb of sequence data. Along with the roughly 710-subject first cohort, a separate validation cohort of some 130 different subjects was used. Among the roughly 370 genotyped donors, around 81% belonged to the genetic ancestry cluster associated with self-reported Caucasian donors. On average, over 200,000 unique TCR beta nucleotide sequences were sequenced per donor among 350 to 400 genotyped donors of the cohort, with around 19% of those sequences being non-productive. The number of donors typed differed by locus, with about 620-630 for A, B, C, DRB1 and DQB1, roughly 520 for DQA1, 600 to 610 for DPA1, and 400 to 490 for DPB1. The aim of the study was to test whether cataloging public T cell receptors could identify signatures of past pathogen exposure. An early release that covered approximately 600 HLA-typed donors contained about 300 gigabases of sequencing data and 75 million to 100 million unique TCR sequences. In a later genetic analysis, genome-wide SNP genotypes for about 65% of the 666 donors were used, and that subset was treated as a discovery cohort. To study patterns of TCR occurrence, a later analysis re-analyzed previously published TCR beta repertoires from around 660 donors and added high-resolution HLA genotyping. HLA typing covered class I and class II loci at four-digit resolution. Every repertoire in the discovery cohort had been generated on one and the same sequencing platform. To predict cytomegalovirus infection status, the study brought together high-throughput TCR immunosequencing, statistical association of individual TCRs with disease status, and machine learning. The T cell repertoires of 666 subjects were profiled by immunosequencing and related to cytomegalovirus serostatus. Rather than drawing on any new phenotypic data, the later analysis identified candidate immune exposures from TCR beta sequences and the way those sequences occurred across donors. Donor age, sex, ethnicity and CMV serostatus were compiled alongside the repertoire data. Because of strong linkage in the cohort, five DR-DQ haplotypes were treated as single units for association and clustering. An earlier analysis of approximately 500 of the donors applied high-throughput TCR beta sequencing to assess whether each TCR beta V gene segment acted as functional or pseudogenic. On the study overall, not on this receptor specifically: Because the 87-base-pair reads could not distinguish some IMGT-functional V segments, including TRBV6-2 and TRBV6-3, those segments were excluded. When HLA alleles, especially DR and DQ, strongly co-occurred, TCR associations were difficult to assign to individual alleles. In vitro tests confirmed that a few of the cytomegalovirus-associated TCR beta chains recognize cytomegalovirus antigens. Because counts were too low, around 17 rarely observed V segments, including chromosome 9 orphons, were left out of the earlier analysis of 587 of the donors. A total of roughly 160 TCR beta chains were listed by the study as associated with cytomegalovirus. In an earlier analysis of several hundred of the donors, most TCR beta V segments were observed in productive rearrangements about 90% or about 30% of the time, broadly matching IMGT annotations. In a later genetic analysis, a missense DCLRE1C variant was associated with V-gene and J-gene trimming of TCR beta chains, and the association was replicated in an independent cohort. Correlated functional status among segregating V segments might reflect linkage disequilibrium, but an unknown experimental factor could not be ruled out. HLA typing was unavailable for some donors at each locus, so association tests used only the typed subset. At a false discovery rate of 0.05, a later analysis linked approximately 18,000 TCR beta sequences to specific HLA alleles. The authors suggested that the approach could potentially be extended to other disease states and immunological phenotypes. The presence/absence analyses assumed that sequencing depth was roughly uniform across donors, and that assumption may not be true. According to a later analysis, parvovirus B19, influenza, CMV and Epstein-Barr virus appeared linked to several top co-occurrence clusters. According to a later analysis, most CMV-associated TCR beta chains appeared to be HLA-restricted, and the HLA associations seemed to be driven largely by CMV exposure. The sequencing pipeline was judged likely to have produced a cluster of highly shared sequence variants as a technical artifact. A later analysis found that TCR association rates varied across HLA loci, with DRB1 alleles showing the most associated TCRs and HLA-C alleles the fewest. The classifier was reported to diagnose cytomegalovirus status with high specificity and sensitivity in both the original and validation cohorts. Compared with the approximately 700-donor mean, donors in an Asian-associated ancestry cluster had fewer N-insertions in productive TCRs, according to a later genetic analysis. In this cohort, only TCR beta chains were sequenced, and detectable features were limited by the absence of alpha or paired-chain data. A later analysis found that HLA-associated TCR beta chains were more clonally expanded and had lower generation probabilities than equally common non-associated chains. A further reported finding was that TCR beta sequences accurately predicted the HLA-A and HLA-B alleles for most subjects in the first cohort. CMV serostatus was the only immune exposure information available for the cohort. Most TCR sequences were observed very rarely across donors, whereas some public TCRs were present in many individuals.

The library relied on the immunoSEQ multiplex PCR assay. For the multiplex PCR, a mixture combining 60 forward primers for TCR Vbeta segments and 13 reverse primers for TCR Jbeta segments was used. The CDR3 region of rearranged TCR beta genes was amplified from genomic DNA by a multiplex PCR assay. The Illumina HiSeq System was used to sequence the amplified TCR beta libraries as 87-base-pair reads. The published analysis was carried out like this. A later analysis counted about 80 million unique TCR beta chains across the 640 or so repertoires, and roughly 11 million of these chains were shared by at least two donors. Raw reads were error-corrected and collapsed into unique sequences with a nearest-neighbor algorithm that merged closely related sequences to remove PCR and sequencing errors. To assign V, D and J gene segments, CDR3 sequences were aligned to IMGT reference sequences. For a sequence to be retained, at least a six-nucleotide match to both a V gene segment and a J gene segment was required. A rearrangement counted as productive if the CDR3 had no stop codons and remained in frame with V and J, and every other rearrangement counted as non-productive. CDR3 was defined according to IMGT convention as the region running from the second conserved V-encoded cysteine to the conserved J-encoded phenylalanine. The earlier analysis of about 610 of the donors excluded sequences that lacked an unambiguous match to a single V gene segment. An earlier analysis of a few hundred of the donors classified V segments as functional when productive rearrangements were above 56.7% and as segregating when the standard deviation between donors was above 5%. To diagnose cytomegalovirus status from the catalog of TCR beta chain sequences, a statistical classification framework was built. In a later analysis, TCR nucleotide sequences were compared against IMGT/GENE-DB human TR gene sequences so that V and J genes could be assigned. In a later analysis, CDR3 sequences and most-parsimonious VDJ recombination scenarios were assigned using the TCRdist pipeline. A later analysis defined each TCR beta chain by its CDR3 amino acid sequence plus V-gene family, and excluded reads lacking a unique V-gene family. To address suspected cross-contamination and a sequencing artifact, a later analysis removed under 600 highly shared, low-generation-probability nucleotide sequences. For each public chain, a later analysis derived a clonal expansion index from normalized ranks of inferred template counts within each repertoire. A later analysis computed generation probabilities with a VDJ recombination model fitted to out-of-frame rearrangements, and checked the results against IGoR. Hypergeometric tests were used in a later analysis to score TCR-TCR, TCR-HLA and TCR-CMV co-occurrence, with a repertoire-size bias correction applied to the TCR pairs. A later analysis estimated false discovery rates by permuting HLA or CMV assignments 20 times. In a later analysis, co-occurring TCRs were grouped using DBSCAN, with TCRdist sequence similarity added in when clustering inside HLA-allele-positive subsets. For co-occurrence clustering, repertoires with fewer than 30,000 or more than 120,000 public chains were excluded, along with 5 or 6 repertoires with anomalous nucleotide sharing. TCRdb mirrors the immuneACCESS table, restricted to in-frame sequences. Some clones are absent from its copies; in checked studies, under half trace to an unresolved V gene, and the reason for the others is unknown. V, J and clone size reflect that table, while D and trimming were determined from the DNA. The sample table holds fewer than 250,000 clones, of which approximately 88% were seen once. Of the sample, roughly 0.66% is held by the ten largest clones.

The TCR originated in a boy younger than 10 in good health and CMV-seronegative. Sequencing was done on a sample of PBMCs. The V gene is TRBV30 and the J gene is TRBJ1-1, with no confident D gene call. The bases read TGTGCCTGGAGTGTGTACAGAATGAACACTGAAGCTTTCTTT. It translates as CAWSVYRMNTEAFF.